This TCR beta chain was recorded in a study of response to subunit inactivated influenza vaccine. Study-wide points: Authors suggested that a seasonal influenza vaccination recruits few new T cells each time.

In its sample, this clonotype was seen a few times. Its target is unknown. The CDR3 extends over 14 amino acids. V was clipped by 7 bases and J by 9 bases; unmatched bases: 7. Germline CDR1 reads KGHDR; CDR2 reads SFDVKD. TCRdb called the RT-PCR reads again in MiXCR, with one record for every CDR3 protein. The table records approximately 700,000 distinct CDR3 sequences, approximately 14% of them present only once. This clonotype originated in a man aged 45-65 years who received an inactivated influenza vaccine. Material: PBMCs from blood, obtained less than 15 days before vaccination. The chain combines TRBV24-1 with TRBJ2-1, with 11 nucleotides matching TRBD1. For the CDR3, the DNA is TGTGCCACCAGGGACAGGGGGCTTCGTGGTGAGCAGTTCTTC. It translates to CATRDRGLRGEQFF.